The entry below gives a single T cell receptor beta chain sequence along with its context. The antigen is unknown. The source of the sample is a study of post-analysis software for immune sequencing data. About the research overall: Relapsing-remitting, secondary progressive and progressive-relapsing multiple sclerosis courses were included.

Incorporated into the TCR beta cDNA libraries were unique molecular identifiers, which served to reduce PCR and sequencing biases. TCRdb used MiXCR to reprocess the PCR reads, holding one entry per CDR3 protein. This table holds 500,000 to 600,000 distinct CDR3 sequences, 40% to 50% found once. Study results and caveats: In patients, about 5 TRBV segments were more frequent than in controls, with TRBV5-6, TRBV5-1 and TRBV20-1 among them.

The germline V gene has CDR1 SGHVS and CDR2 FQNEAQ. With 4 bases clipped from V and 3 bases from J, the junction kept 7 bases outside the gene matches. The CDR3 contains 15 residues. The clonotype was recovered from a girl aged 10 to 17 with multiple sclerosis. Sequenced: blood. The chain employs TRBV7-8 and TRBJ1-2, with 8 bases fitting TRBD1. This CDR3 is CASSSNRGSDYGYTF. For the CDR3, the DNA is TGTGCCAGCAGCTCAAACAGGGGGTCGGACTATGGCTACACCTTC. Using reference TRBV7-8 and TRBJ1-2 for the parts outside the CDR3, the full variable domain is GAGVSQSPRYKVAKRGQDVALRCDPISGHVSLFWYQQALGQGPEFLTYFQNEAQLDKSGLPSDRFFAERPEGSVSTLKIQRTQQEDSAVYLCASSSNRGSDYGYTFGSGTRLTVV.